This T cell receptor beta chain was found in a study of blood T cell repertoires in COVID-19. Study information: Samples came from the United States, Italy and Spain, spanning acute and convalescent COVID-19.

In the authors' workflow: Reference gene primer amplification gave estimated nucleated cell counts. The method was immunoSEQ multiplex PCR; TCRdb's version includes in-frame clones alone and lacks a portion of them. The D gene and trimming were derived from the DNA, and the V and J assignments and clone size from that table. This table holds roughly 240,000 clones, roughly 82% found once. V lost 5 bases and J lost 7, with 26 bases in between. Germline values: CDR1 MNHNY, CDR2 SVGAGI (reference sequence). The CDR3 runs to 18 residues. The source is a man aged 35 to 55 who had recovered from COVID-19. The gene calls are TRBV6-6 and TRBJ1-4, with D tentatively TRBD1 (5 bases). Sequencing was carried out using peripheral blood. CDR3 amino acids: CASSLARNLGGRGEKLFF. The DNA for the CDR3 is TGTGCCAGCAGTCTCGCCAGAAACCTTGGGGGGAGGGGTGAAAAACTGTTTTTT.